Listed below are T cell receptor beta chains from one sample, sequenced in a study of Graves' ophthalmopathy and Graves' hyperthyroidism. TCRdb passed the multiplex PCR reads through MiXCR, listing each CDR3 protein once. The sample consists of approximately 210,000 distinct CDR3 sequences, less than 30% of them appearing once. The material sequenced was peripheral blood. The receptors were sampled from a man in his forties or fifties with Graves' ophthalmopathy. CDR3s include the opening cysteine and the closing phenylalanine or tryptophan. D genes are given only for firm matches. Rows may omit the clone size; those that give it use once, few, many or a size class.

j_call | v_call | clone_size | d_call | cdr3_aa | cdr3_nt
TRBJ2-5 | TRBV11-2 | many | NA | CASSLGAVQETQYF | TGTGCCAGCAGCTTAGGGGCCGTGCAAGAGACCCAGTACTTC
TRBJ2-2 | TRBV6-5 | many | NA | CASSYHPGATGELFF | TGTGCCAGCAGTTACCACCCAGGGGCCACCGGGGAGCTGTTTTTT
TRBJ2-5 | TRBV15 | many | TRBD2 | CATSRDRQAGAASQETQYF | TGTGCCACCAGCAGAGATCGGCAAGCGGGAGCAGCAAGCCAAGAGACCCAGTACTTC
TRBJ2-3 | TRBV7-2 | many | TRBD2 | CASSLGSGRVGTQYF | TGTGCCAGCAGCTTAGGTAGCGGGAGAGTCGGTACGCAGTATTTT
TRBJ2-7 | TRBV6-1 | NA | TRBD2 | CASSALAGGSYEQYF | TGTGCCAGCAGTGCACTAGCGGGAGGATCCTACGAGCAGTACTTC
TRBJ2-7 | TRBV28 | many | TRBD1 | CASSQGAPYEQYF | TGTGCCAGCAGCCAGGGGGCACCCTACGAGCAGTACTTC
TRBJ1-1 | TRBV19 | many | NA | CASIARDGTEAFF | TGTGCCAGTATCGCCAGGGATGGCACTGAAGCTTTCTTT
TRBJ1-3 | TRBV6-5 | NA | NA | CASSYSRDMAGNTIYF | TGTGCCAGCAGTTACTCGAGGGATATGGCTGGAAACACCATATATTTT
TRBJ2-5 | TRBV27 | NA | NA | CASSLTSWGETQYF | TGTGCCAGCAGTTTGACGTCGTGGGGAGAGACCCAGTACTTC
TRBJ1-2 | TRBV6-2/TRBV6-3 | NA | NA | CASSVTYGYTF | TGTGCCAGCAGTGTCACCTATGGCTACACCTTC
TRBJ1-1 | TRBV6-2/TRBV6-3 | NA | NA | CASSYTDRNEAFF | TGTGCCAGCAGTTACACCGACAGGAATGAAGCTTTCTTT
TRBJ2-5 | TRBV7-2 | once | NA | CASSLAGLGGFQETQYF | TGTGCCAGCAGCTTAGCGGGACTGGGCGGATTTCAAGAGACCCAGTACTTC
TRBJ1-1 | TRBV6-5 | NA | NA | CASSYEVNTEAFF | TGTGCCAGCAGTTATGAAGTGAACACTGAAGCTTTCTTT
TRBJ2-2 | TRBV20-1 | many | TRBD2 | CSARWEGNTGELFF | TGCAGTGCTAGATGGGAGGGAAACACCGGGGAGCTGTTTTTT
TRBJ1-2 | TRBV2 | many | TRBD1 | CASSAYRGGYGYTF | TGTGCCAGCAGTGCCTACAGGGGCGGCTATGGCTACACCTTC
TRBJ2-7 | TRBV7-2 | many | NA | CASSLVTTAIPYEQYF | TGTGCCAGCAGCTTAGTCACGACAGCTATACCCTACGAGCAGTACTTC
TRBJ2-5 | TRBV6-6 | many | TRBD1 | CASSLDRDRETQYF | TGTGCCAGCAGTCTGGACAGGGACAGAGAGACCCAGTACTTC
TRBJ1-5 | TRBV27 | many | NA | CASSLYPAGTQPQHF | TGTGCCAGCAGTTTATACCCGGCAGGGACTCAGCCCCAGCATTTT
TRBJ1-5 | TRBV12-3/TRBV12-4 | many | NA | CASTSHYSNQPQHF | TGTGCCAGCACTTCCCATTATAGCAATCAGCCCCAGCATTTT
TRBJ1-1 | TRBV12-3/TRBV12-4 | many | NA | CASSFGRAVIGAFF | TGTGCCAGCAGTTTCGGTAGGGCAGTGATCGGAGCTTTCTTT
TRBJ2-7 | TRBV6-2/TRBV6-3 | few | NA | CASSRHSHEQYF | TGTGCCAGCAGTAGACATTCCCACGAGCAGTACTTC
TRBJ1-2 | TRBV6-1 | NA | NA | CASTDTRRRFGYTF | TGTGCCAGCACCGACACCCGGAGGAGGTTTGGCTACACCTTC
TRBJ2-2 | TRBV2 | many | TRBD2 | CASSEGLLNTGELFF | TGTGCCAGCAGTGAGGGACTACTGAACACCGGGGAGCTGTTTTTT
TRBJ1-3 | TRBV2 | NA | NA | CASSVRTVKQTPFGNTIYF | TGTGCCAGCAGTGTACGGACAGTGAAACAAACACCGTTTGGAAACACCATATATTTT
TRBJ2-2 | TRBV19 | NA | TRBD1 | CASSTDRFVGELFF | TGTGCCAGTAGTACGGACAGGTTTGTCGGGGAGCTGTTTTTT
TRBJ1-5 | TRBV6-2/TRBV6-3 | once | NA | CASSYLQAGYQPQHF | TGTGCCAGCAGTTACCTGCAGGCAGGGTACCAGCCCCAGCATTTT
TRBJ1-2 | TRBV20-1 | NA | NA | CSARIGVAYGYTF | TGCAGTGCTAGAATAGGGGTTGCCTATGGCTACACCTTC
TRBJ2-7 | TRBV28 | many | TRBD2 | CASNPLAGGLLYF | TGTGCCAGCAACCCACTAGCGGGAGGGCTGCTGTACTTC
TRBJ1-1 | TRBV28 | once | NA | CASRLGPMNTEAFF | TGTGCCAGCAGACTCGGACCCATGAACACTGAAGCTTTCTTT
TRBJ2-5 | TRBV30 | many | NA | CAWSAGLETQYF | TGTGCCTGGAGTGCGGGACTGGAGACCCAGTACTTC
TRBJ2-7 | TRBV6-5 | NA | NA | CASSYSYGPRHEQYF | TGTGCCAGCAGTTACTCCTACGGGCCGAGGCACGAGCAGTACTTC
TRBJ1-1 | TRBV4-1 | many | NA | CASSQQGMNAMNTEAFF | TGCGCCAGCAGCCAGCAGGGTATGAATGCCATGAACACTGAAGCTTTCTTT
TRBJ2-2 | TRBV29-1 | many | TRBD1 | CSATGGNTGELFF | TGCAGCGCCACAGGGGGAAACACCGGGGAGCTGTTTTTT
TRBJ1-2 | TRBV29-1 | many | NA | CSVRASEGGYTF | TGCAGCGTTCGGGCCTCTGAGGGAGGCTACACCTTC
TRBJ1-1 | TRBV11-2 | NA | NA | CASSSLGGNTEAFF | TGTGCCAGCAGCTCCTTGGGGGGAAACACTGAAGCTTTCTTT
TRBJ2-7 | TRBV6-2/TRBV6-3 | many | NA | CASALGFEQYF | TGTGCCAGCGCTCTAGGCTTCGAGCAGTACTTC
TRBJ1-1 | TRBV11-2 | NA | NA | CASSPYGTYNTEAFF | TGTGCCAGCAGCCCTTACGGGACATATAACACTGAAGCTTTCTTT